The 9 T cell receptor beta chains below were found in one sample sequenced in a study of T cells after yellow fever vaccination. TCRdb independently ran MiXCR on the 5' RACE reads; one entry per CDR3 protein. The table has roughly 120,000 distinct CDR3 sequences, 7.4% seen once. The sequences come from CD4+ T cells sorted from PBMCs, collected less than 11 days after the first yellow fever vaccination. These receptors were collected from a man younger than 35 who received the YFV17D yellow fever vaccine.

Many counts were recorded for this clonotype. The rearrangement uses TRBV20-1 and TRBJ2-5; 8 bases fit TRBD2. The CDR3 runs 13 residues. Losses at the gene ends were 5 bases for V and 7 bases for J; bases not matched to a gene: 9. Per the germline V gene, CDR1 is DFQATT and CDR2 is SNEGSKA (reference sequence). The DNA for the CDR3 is TGCAGTGCTCCGGGACTAGGCTTCGGGACCCAGTACTTC. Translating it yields CSAPGLGFGTQYF.

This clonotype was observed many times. The CDR3, as DNA: TGCAGTGCTAGAGATGAGACCCAGTACTTC. This sequence encodes CSARDETQYF. The rearrangement uses TRBV20-1 and TRBJ2-5; D remains ambiguous. This CDR3 spans 10 amino acids. The V gene's germline CDR1 is DFQATT and CDR2 SNEGSKA (reference sequence). V was clipped by 0 bases and J by 5 bases, with 1 base between them.

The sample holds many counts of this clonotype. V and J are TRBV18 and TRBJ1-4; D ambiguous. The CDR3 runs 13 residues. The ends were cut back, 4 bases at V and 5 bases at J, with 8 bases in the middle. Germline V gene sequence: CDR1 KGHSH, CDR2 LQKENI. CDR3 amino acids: CASSREQNEKLFF. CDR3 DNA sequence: TGTGCCAGCTCACGGGAGCAGAATGAAAAACTGTTTTTT. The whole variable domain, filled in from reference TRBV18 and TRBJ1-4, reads NAGVMQNPRHLVRRRGQEARLRCSPMKGHSHVYWYRQLPEEGLKFMVYLQKENIIDESGMPKERFSAEFPKEGPSILRIQQVVRGDSAAYFCASSREQNEKLFFGSGTQLSVL.

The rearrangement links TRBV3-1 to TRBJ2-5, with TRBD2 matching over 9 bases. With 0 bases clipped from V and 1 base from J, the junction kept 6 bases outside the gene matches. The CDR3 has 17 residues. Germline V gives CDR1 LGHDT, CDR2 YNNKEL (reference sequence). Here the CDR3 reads CASSQEPSGVGQETQYF. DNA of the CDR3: TGTGCCAGCAGCCAAGAGCCTAGCGGGGTCGGCCAAGAGACCCAGTACTTC.

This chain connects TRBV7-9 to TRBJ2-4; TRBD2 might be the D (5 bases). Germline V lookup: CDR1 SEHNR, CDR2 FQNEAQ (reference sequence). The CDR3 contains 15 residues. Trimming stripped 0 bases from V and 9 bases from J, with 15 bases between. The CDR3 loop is CASSLAFGLVGIQYF. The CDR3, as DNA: TGTGCCAGCAGCTTAGCGTTCGGACTGGTGGGCATTCAGTACTTC.

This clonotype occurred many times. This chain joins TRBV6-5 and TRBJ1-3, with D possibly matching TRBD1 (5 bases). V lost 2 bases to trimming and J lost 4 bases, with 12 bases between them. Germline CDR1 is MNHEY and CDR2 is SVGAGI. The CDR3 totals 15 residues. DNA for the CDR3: TGTGCCAGCAGTTACGGACACCTGGGGGGAAACACCATATATTTT. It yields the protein CASSYGHLGGNTIYF.

The CDR3 protein is CASSVQGATYEQYF. The CDR3 DNA follows: TGCGCCAGCAGTGTCCAGGGGGCGACCTACGAGCAGTACTTC. J is TRBJ2-7 and V is TRBV5-1; 8 bases are shared with TRBD1. Germline V gene sequence: CDR1 SGHRS, CDR2 YFSETQ. The CDR3 has 14 amino acids. J gave up 2 bases and V 5 bases, and 6 bases lay outside the gene matches.

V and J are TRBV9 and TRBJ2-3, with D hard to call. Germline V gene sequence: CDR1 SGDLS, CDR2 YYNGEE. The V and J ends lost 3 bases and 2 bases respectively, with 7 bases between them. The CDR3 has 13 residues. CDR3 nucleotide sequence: TGTGCCAGCAGCGACAGAGTCACAGATACGCAGTATTTT. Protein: CASSDRVTDTQYF.

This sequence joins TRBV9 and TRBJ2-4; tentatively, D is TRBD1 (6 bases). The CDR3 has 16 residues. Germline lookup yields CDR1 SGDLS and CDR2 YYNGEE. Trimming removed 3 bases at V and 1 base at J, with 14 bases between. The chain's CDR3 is CASSEAHQGAKNIQYF. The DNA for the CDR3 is TGTGCCAGCAGCGAGGCCCATCAGGGGGCCAAAAACATTCAGTACTTC.